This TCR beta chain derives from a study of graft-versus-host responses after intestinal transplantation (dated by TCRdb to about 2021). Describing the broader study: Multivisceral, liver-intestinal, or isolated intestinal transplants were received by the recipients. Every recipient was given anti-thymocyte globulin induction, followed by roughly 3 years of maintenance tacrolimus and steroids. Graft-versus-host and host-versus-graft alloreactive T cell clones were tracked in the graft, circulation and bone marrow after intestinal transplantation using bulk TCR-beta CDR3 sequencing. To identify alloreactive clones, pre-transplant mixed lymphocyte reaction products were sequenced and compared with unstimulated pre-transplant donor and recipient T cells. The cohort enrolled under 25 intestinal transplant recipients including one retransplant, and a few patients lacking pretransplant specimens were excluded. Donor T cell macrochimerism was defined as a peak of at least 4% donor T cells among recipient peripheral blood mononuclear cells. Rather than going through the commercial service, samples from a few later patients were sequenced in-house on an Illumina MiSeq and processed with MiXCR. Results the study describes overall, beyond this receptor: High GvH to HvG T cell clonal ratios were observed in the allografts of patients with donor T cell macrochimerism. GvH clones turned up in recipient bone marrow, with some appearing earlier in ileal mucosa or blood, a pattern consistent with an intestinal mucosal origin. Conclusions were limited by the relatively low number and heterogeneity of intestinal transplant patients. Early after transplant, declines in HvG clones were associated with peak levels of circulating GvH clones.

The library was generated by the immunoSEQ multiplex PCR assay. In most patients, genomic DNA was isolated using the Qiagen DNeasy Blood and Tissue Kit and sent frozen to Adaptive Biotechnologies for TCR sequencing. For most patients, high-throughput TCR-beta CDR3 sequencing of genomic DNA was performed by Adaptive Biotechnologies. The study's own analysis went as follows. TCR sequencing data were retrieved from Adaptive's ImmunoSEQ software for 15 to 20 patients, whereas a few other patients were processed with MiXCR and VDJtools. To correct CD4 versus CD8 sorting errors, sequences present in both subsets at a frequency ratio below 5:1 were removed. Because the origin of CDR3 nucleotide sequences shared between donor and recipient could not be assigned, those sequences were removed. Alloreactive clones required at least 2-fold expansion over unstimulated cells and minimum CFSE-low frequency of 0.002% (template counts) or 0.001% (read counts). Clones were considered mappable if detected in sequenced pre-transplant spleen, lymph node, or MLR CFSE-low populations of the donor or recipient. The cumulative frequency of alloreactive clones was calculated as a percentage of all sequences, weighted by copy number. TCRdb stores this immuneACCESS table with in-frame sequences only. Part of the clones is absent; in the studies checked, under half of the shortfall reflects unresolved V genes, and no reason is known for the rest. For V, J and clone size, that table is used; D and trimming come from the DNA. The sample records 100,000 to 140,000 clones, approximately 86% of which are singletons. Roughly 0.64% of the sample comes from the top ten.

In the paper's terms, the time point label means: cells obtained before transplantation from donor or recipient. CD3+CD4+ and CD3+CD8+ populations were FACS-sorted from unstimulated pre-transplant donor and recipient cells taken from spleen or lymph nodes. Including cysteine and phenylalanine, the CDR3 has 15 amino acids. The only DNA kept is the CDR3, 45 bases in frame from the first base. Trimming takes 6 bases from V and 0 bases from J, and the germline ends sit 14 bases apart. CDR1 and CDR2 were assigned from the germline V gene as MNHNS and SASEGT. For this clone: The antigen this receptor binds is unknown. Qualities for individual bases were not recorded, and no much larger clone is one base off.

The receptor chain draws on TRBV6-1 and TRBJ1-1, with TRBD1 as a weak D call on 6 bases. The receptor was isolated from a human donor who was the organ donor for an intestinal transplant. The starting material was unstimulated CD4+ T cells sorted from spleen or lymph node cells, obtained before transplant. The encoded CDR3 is CASRFGQIMNTEAFF. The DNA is TGTGCCAGCAGATTCGGACAGATAATGAACACTGAAGCTTTCTTT.